The TCR beta chain under discussion was sequenced for a study of CD8 T cells in Susac syndrome. The length of the CDR3 is 15 residues. V was clipped by 5 bases and J by 5 bases, with 21 bases between them. Germline CDR1 DFQATT, CDR2 SNEGSKA (reference sequence). cDNA came from about 0.5 to 1 ug RNA primed by random hexamers. TCR beta CDR3 was amplified by immunoSEQ multiplex PCR. This amplification extended across 54 Vbeta and 13 Jbeta segments. One entry per CDR3 protein, called by TCRdb with MiXCR from the immunoSEQ multiplex PCR reads. Of some 160,000 distinct CDR3 sequences listed, roughly 94% are singletons. TCR beta from blood CD8+ and CD4+ T cells was sequenced. Patients with Susac syndrome met diagnostic criteria defined recently for definite or probable disease.

This clonotype was obtained from a human donor with Susac syndrome. The chain links TRBV20-1 to TRBJ1-2; D possibly corresponds to TRBD1 (5 bases). The material sequenced was CD4+ T cells from PBMCs. The CDR3 DNA reads as TGCAGTGCTCCTAAGGGACCGCAGTTGAGATATGGCTACACCTTC. Protein: CSAPKGPQLRYGYTF.